Below, 21 T cell receptor beta chains from the same sample are listed, as sequenced in a study of Ad26.COV2.S vaccination and SARS-CoV-2 variants. Treatment of the sample: around 19 received Ad26.COV2.S at low or high dose, single or two shots; 5 received placebo; per-sample allocation not given. Day 63 after the first injection of vaccine or placebo was the sampling time. Sequencing used immunoSEQ multiplex PCR; TCRdb keeps in-frame clones, though not all of them. The repertoire consists of hundreds of thousands of clones, with 80% to 90% occurring once and the leading ten covering about 1.5%. This specimen was peripheral blood, taken in a trial of Ad26.COV2.S vaccine versus placebo. These receptors were collected from a person aged 18-65 years who received the Ad26.COV2.S COVID-19 vaccine or a placebo.

The CDR3 sequence is CASSIATGGGTGELFF. CDR3 DNA sequence: TGCGCCAGCAGTATTGCGACGGGGGGCGGCACCGGGGAGCTGTTTTTT. The chain joins TRBV10-1 to TRBJ2-2; the D gene is possibly TRBD2 (7 bases). V dropped 5 bases and J dropped 4 bases, with 17 bases sitting between them. The CDR3 consists of 16 residues. In germline, CDR1 is WNHNN, CDR2 SYGVQD (reference sequence).

The chain carries TRBV7-2 and TRBJ2-7; no firm D call. CDR3 size: 12 residues. The germline gives CDR1 SGHTA, CDR2 FQGNSA. V was pared by 4 bases and J by 4 bases, with 8 bases between. The CDR3 region is CASSSPGYEQYF. CDR3 coding DNA: TGTGCCAGCAGCTCCCCCGGGTACGAGCAGTACTTC.

The CDR3 region has the DNA TGTGCCTGGAGTTTCGGGACTGATGAGCAGTTCTTC. Protein: CAWSFGTDEQFF. J is TRBJ2-1 and V is TRBV30; a possible D gene is TRBD2 (6 bases). V shed 2 bases and J shed 8 bases, with 10 bases lying between them. The CDR3 extends over 12 amino acids. Germline V gene data show CDR1 as GTSNPN and CDR2 as SVGIG (reference sequence). The full variable domain, its missing parts supplied by reference TRBV30 and TRBJ2-1, is SQTIHQWPATLVQPVGSPLSLECTVEGTSNPNLYWYRQAAGRGLQLLFYSVGIGQISSEVPQNLSASRPQDRQFILSSKKLLLSDSGFYLCAWSFGTDEQFFGPGTRLTVL.

The chain links TRBV27 to TRBJ1-2; 8 nucleotides align to TRBD1. The V and J ends lost 4 bases and 5 bases, in that order; junction bases with no gene match: 9. CDR1 is MNHEY, CDR2 SMNVEV, per germline (reference sequence). The CDR3 extends over 15 amino acids. DNA for the CDR3: TGTGCCAGCAGTTCCCGGACAGGGAAGGCATATGGCTACACCTTC. Translating gives CASSSRTGKAYGYTF.

The chain joins TRBV29-1 to TRBJ1-1; D gene uncertain. The V gene lost 8 bases and the J gene lost 0 bases, with 13 bases spanning the gap. There are 13 residues in the CDR3. Germline V gene data show CDR1 as SQVTM and CDR2 as ANQGSEA. For the CDR3, the DNA is TGCAGCTCGAGCAGTTCCATGAACACTGAAGCTTTCTTT. Protein: CSSSSSMNTEAFF.

Ten or more counts support this clone. The V call is TRBV30, the J call TRBJ1-6, with 7 bases matching TRBD1. V lost 1 base to trimming and J lost 5 bases; unmatched junction nucleotides: 2. This CDR3 comprises 14 residues. Germline-derived CDR1 and CDR2 are GTSNPN and SVGIG (reference sequence). The CDR3, as DNA: TGTGCCTGGAGTGGTGGACAGGATAATTCACCCCTCCACTTT. This translates into CAWSGGQDNSPLHF.

V and J are TRBV2 and TRBJ2-3, with 11 bases that match TRBD2. Per the germline V gene, CDR1 is SNHLY and CDR2 is FYNNEI. This CDR3 contains 20 residues. Unmatched junction bases numbered 15, after V lost 2 bases and J lost 2 bases. DNA of the CDR3: TGTGCCAGCAGTGAAAGGGTGGGGCTAGCGGGAGGAGGAAACACAGATACGCAGTATTTT. Translated, it gives CASSERVGLAGGGNTDTQYF.

Turning to this clone: The identical CDR3 is also encoded by other nucleotide sequences in the sample. This chain uses TRBV6-5 with TRBJ2-3, with D uncertain. CDR1 is MNHEY and CDR2 is SVGAGI in the germline V gene. The length of the CDR3 is 13 residues. Trimming pared 5 bases from V and 0 bases from J, leaving 6 bases between. The CDR3 spells CASSRSSTDTQYF. The CDR3 DNA follows: TGTGCCAGCAGTCGTTCCAGCACAGATACGCAGTATTTT.

This chain uses TRBV24-1 with TRBJ2-2, with D tentatively TRBD2 (5 bases). Trimming removed 4 bases from V and 3 bases from J, with 14 bases in between. Germline CDR1 reads KGHDR; CDR2 reads SFDVKD. The length of the CDR3 is 16 residues. The CDR3 region is CATSDLPSGDTGELFF. CDR3 nucleotides: TGTGCCACCAGTGACCTGCCATCCGGGGACACCGGGGAGCTGTTTTTT.

This chain uses TRBV11-2 with TRBJ1-2; D remains ambiguous. This CDR3 contains 15 residues. Germline CDR1 SGHAT, CDR2 FQNNGV. Trimming cost V 5 bases and J 4 bases, with 17 bases left between them. The CDR3 is CASSQGRRHFYGYTF. The CDR3, as DNA: TGTGCCAGCAGCCAAGGGCGGAGACACTTCTATGGCTACACCTTC.

This clone was counted a few times. The chain is built from TRBV6-5 and TRBJ1-1, with unresolved D. The CDR3 length is 15 residues. V lost 2 bases and J 0 bases, leaving 10 bases between the germline ends. Germline CDR1 and CDR2: MNHEY and SVGAGI. The CDR3 DNA reads TGTGCCAGCAGTTACGGATCACCAGTGAACACTGAAGCTTTCTTT. Translating gives CASSYGSPVNTEAFF.

The chain recombines TRBV6-4 with TRBJ1-5; maybe TRBD1 (6 bases). The V gene's germline CDR1 is MRHNA and CDR2 SNTAGT. V lost 0 bases and J lost 5, with 11 bases in between. This CDR3 comprises 15 residues. CDR3 region: CASSDSQGTYQPQHF. The CDR3 region has the DNA TGTGCCAGCAGTGACTCGCAGGGGACTTATCAGCCCCAGCATTTT.

The genes are TRBV6-5 and TRBJ2-2; D is unresolved. V shed 8 bases and J shed 0 bases, with 7 bases lying between them. Germline V gene lookup returns CDR1 MNHEY and CDR2 SVGAGI. The length of the CDR3 is 13 residues. CDR3 in DNA: TGTGCCAGCCCCCCTGCGAACACCGGGGAGCTGTTTTTT. Its protein product is CASPPANTGELFF.

The V and J genes are TRBV3-1 (or the pseudogene TRBV3-2) and TRBJ2-3, with 7 bases identical to TRBD2. The germline V gene encodes CDR1 LGHDT and CDR2 YNNKEL (reference sequence). With 4 bases clipped from V and 5 bases from J, the junction kept 18 bases outside the gene matches. CDR3 length: 18 residues. The CDR3 DNA is TGTGCCAGCAGCCTCACCCAACTTGGAGCGGGAACTGTAGATACGCAGTATTTT. It specifies CASSLTQLGAGTVDTQYF.

The V gene is TRBV7-9, the J gene TRBJ1-5; tentatively, D is TRBD1 (5 bases). The CDR3 is made up of 18 amino acids. Germline values: CDR1 SEHNR, CDR2 FQNEAQ (reference sequence). V was cut by 5 bases and J by 4 bases, with 24 bases left in between. CDR3 sequence (DNA): TGTGCCAGCAGCCATGAGACCTACAGGAGTTACGATAATCAGCCCCAGCATTTT. Translated, it gives CASSHETYRSYDNQPQHF.

A single count supports this clone. This rearrangement joins TRBV24-1 to TRBJ2-2; D perhaps matches TRBD2 (6 bases). CDR1 is KGHDR, CDR2 SFDVKD, per germline. V lost 5 bases and J 4 bases, leaving 16 bases between the germline ends. This CDR3 has 16 residues. CDR3 sequence: CATSGFDKEGTGELFF. CDR3 nucleotides: TGTGCCACCAGTGGGTTTGACAAGGAGGGCACCGGGGAGCTGTTTTTT.

CDR3 nucleotides: TGTGCCAGCAGGGGGGACCCTCCAAGCCGAGGCTACGAGCAGTACTTC. This encodes CASRGDPPSRGYEQYF. The chain recombines TRBV11-2 with TRBJ2-7, with D possibly being TRBD1 or TRBD2 (5 bases each). The V and J ends lost 6 bases and 3 bases respectively, with 21 bases between them. The CDR3 extends over 16 amino acids. In germline, CDR1 is SGHAT, CDR2 FQNNGV. The full variable domain, completed using reference TRBV11-2 and TRBJ2-7, is EAGVAQSPRYKIIEKRQSVAFWCNPISGHATLYWYQQILGQGPKLLIQFQNNGVVDDSQLPKDRFSAERLKGVDSTLKIQPAKLEDSAVYLCASRGDPPSRGYEQYFGPGTRLTVT.

This clone has a single count. This chain joins TRBV30 and TRBJ2-1; the D gene is possibly TRBD1 (5 bases). Trimming stripped 8 bases from V and 7 bases from J, with 15 bases between. The CDR3 contains 12 residues. CDR1 and CDR2 from the germline V gene are GTSNPN and SVGIG (reference sequence). CDR3 in amino acids: CARRSGWNEQFF. The CDR3 DNA follows: TGTGCCCGTCGGTCAGGGTGGAATGAGCAGTTCTTC.

DNA of the CDR3: TGTGCCAGCAGCTCTAGCGCCTTGGATGAGCAGTTCTTC. It codes for CASSSSALDEQFF. The rearrangement links TRBV7-3 to TRBJ2-1; possibly TRBD2 for D (6 bases). This CDR3 is built from 13 residues. Looked up from germline, CDR1 is SGHTA and CDR2 is FQGTGA. Between the trimmed V and J ends, which lost 4 bases and 8 bases, there was a span of 12 bases. Complete variable domain (other parts from reference TRBV7-3 and TRBJ2-1): GAGVSQTPSNKVTEKGKYVELRCDPISGHTALYWYRQSLGQGPEFLIYFQGTGAADDSGLPNDRFFAVRPEGSVSTLKIQRTERGDSAVYLCASSSSALDEQFFGPGTRLTVL.

The CDR3 bases are TGTGCCAGCAGCTTAGCGGGACTTCAGAGTGAAAAACTGTTTTTT. Its protein product is CASSLAGLQSEKLFF. The rearrangement uses TRBV7-9 and TRBJ1-4; a possible D gene is TRBD1 (5 bases). This CDR3 region has 15 residues. Germline-derived CDR1 and CDR2 are SEHNR and FQNEAQ (reference sequence). V lost 0 bases and J lost 7, with 12 bases in between.

The J gene is TRBJ2-7, the V gene TRBV3-1 (or the pseudogene TRBV3-2), with a possible D match to TRBD1 (6 bases). CDR1 is LGHDT and CDR2 is YNNKEL in the germline V gene (reference sequence). This CDR3 region has 15 residues. Trimming removed 0 bases at V and 3 bases at J, with 12 bases between. The CDR3, as DNA: TGTGCCAGCAGCCAAGAGGGGACAATGAACTACGAGCAGTACTTC. Its translation: CASSQEGTMNYEQYF.